The T cell receptor beta chain under discussion was sequenced for a study of identical twins. General study results and limits: There was an excess of low generation probability in the out-of-frame alpha sequences that twins shared. Beta out-of-frame sequences displayed a weaker excess of sharing between twins.

Healthy Caucasian individuals made up all the donors. A single record per CDR3 protein comes from TCRdb applying MiXCR to the 5' RACE reads. The sample has about 550,000 distinct CDR3 sequences, around 24% seen once. V shed 1 base and J 7 bases; nucleotides not matched to a gene: 2. The CDR3 is made up of 14 amino acids. Germline CDR1 SGHNT, CDR2 YENEEA. A note on this clonotype: Its antigen is undetermined.

This sample also belongs to another study, concerning yellow fever vaccine responses in identical twins.

This TCR came from a woman aged 18-29 years in good health. The chain joins TRBV11-3 to TRBJ1-4, with TRBD1 matching over 8 bases. Sequenced material: CD4+ T cells sorted from blood. CDR3 sequence: CASSLGGQGEKLFF. CDR3 in DNA: TGTGCCAGCAGCTTAGGAGGACAGGGTGAAAAACTGTTTTTT.